The clone carrying this TCR beta chain came up once. Its antigen is currently unknown. This sample is part of a study of a mutant IDH1 vaccine in newly diagnosed glioma. Study details: Treated patients were roughly 60% male, roughly 38% female, mean age 40.4 years.

The CDR3 consists of 13 residues. Germline CDR1 and CDR2: MNHEY and SMNVEV (reference sequence). V shed 8 bases and J shed 3 bases, with 13 bases lying between them. As to time point: week 35, safety follow-up. Vaccine doses each comprised 300 ug of mutant IDH1 20-mer peptide, with topical imiquimod. Profiled with immunoSEQ multiplex PCR; TCRdb holds only in-frame clones, not every one. The sample shows approximately 45,000 clones, 70% to 90% of them seen only once. The source of this sequence is a woman between 40 and 50 years old with glioma. The V call is TRBV27, the J call TRBJ1-1; D ambiguous. The sample consisted of PBMCs, taken from a glioma patient whose treatment included an IDH1 peptide vaccine. This CDR3 is CASLSIGYTEAFF. The CDR3 bases are TGTGCCAGCTTGAGTATTGGGTACACTGAAGCTTTCTTT.